The 20 T cell receptor beta chains below were found in one sample sequenced in a study of CD8 T cells in ankylosing spondylitis. These receptors lack a known antigen. Each CDR3 protein is one row after TCRdb ran MiXCR on the 5' RACE reads. The sample lists more than 500,000 distinct CDR3 sequences, 5.3% occurring once. General observations from the study: A TCR beta motif of roughly 8 highly homologous variants seemed to mark ankylosing spondylitis blood.

Sequenced: blood, either unsorted or a sorted T cell fraction (not recorded which). Every receptor here comes from a male donor with ankylosing spondylitis.

This clonotype was recorded many times. The V call is TRBV20-1, the J call TRBJ2-3, with D hard to call. Trimming pared 1 base from V and 5 bases from J, leaving 16 bases between. Germline CDR1 DFQATT, CDR2 SNEGSKA (reference sequence). The CDR3 has 15 residues. Here the CDR3 DNA reads TGCAGTGCTAGAGGGCTATCCTTCCCGGGAGATACGCAGTATTTT. This sequence encodes CSARGLSFPGDTQYF.

This chain connects TRBV9 to TRBJ1-6; no definite D call. The CDR3 has 15 residues. Germline lookup yields CDR1 SGDLS and CDR2 YYNGEE. Trimming took 4 bases from V and 10 from J, leaving 18 bases between them. The CDR3 loop is CASSPQIFDGSPLHF. The CDR3 nucleotides read TGTGCCAGCAGCCCTCAGATTTTTGATGGGTCACCCCTCCACTTT.

The V gene is TRBV27, the J gene TRBJ2-2; D is perhaps TRBD2 (5 bases). Trimming pared 0 bases from V and 8 bases from J, leaving 13 bases between. In germline, CDR1 is MNHEY, CDR2 SMNVEV (reference sequence). CDR3 size: 15 residues. CDR3 DNA sequence: TGTGCCAGCAGTTTATCGGGGAGTTTCGCAGGGGAGCTGTTTTTT. Translation gives CASSLSGSFAGELFF.

Of note for this clonotype: This could be a read error, since a much larger clone is one nucleotide away. The V call is TRBV11-2, the J call TRBJ1-1; D unclear. The CDR3 covers 14 residues. Per germline, CDR1 SGHAT and CDR2 FQNNGV. The CDR3: CASTVTVLGTDAFF. Here the CDR3 DNA reads TGTGCCAGCACGGTCACGGTGTTGGGTACTGACGCTTTCTTT.

The chain carries TRBV15 and TRBJ2-3, with 8 nucleotides matching TRBD1. Looked up from germline, CDR1 is LNHNV and CDR2 is YYDKDF (reference sequence). V gave up 4 bases and J gave up 1 base; unmatched junction bases: 7. The CDR3 consists of 16 residues. The CDR3 sequence: CATSTRPGQGTDTQYF. The CDR3 nucleotides are TGTGCCACCAGCACTAGACCGGGACAGGGCACAGATACGCAGTATTTT. Full variable domain (remainder filled in from reference TRBV15 and TRBJ2-3): DAMVIQNPRYQVTQFGKPVTLSCSQTLNHNVMYWYQQKSSQAPKLLFHYYDKDFNNEADTPDNFQSRRPNTSFCFLDIRSPGLGDTAMYLCATSTRPGQGTDTQYFGPGTRLTVL.

This clonotype was recorded many times. The junction departs from the called germline gene at one end, perhaps through a read error. The genes are TRBV6-1 and TRBJ1-1; D is undetermined. Germline V lookup: CDR1 MNHNS, CDR2 SASEGT. This CDR3 contains 15 residues. CDR3 amino acids: CASSEGPVWNTEAFF. The CDR3 nucleotides read TGTGCCAGCAGCGAAGGTCCAGTATGGAACACTGAAGCTTTCTTT.

This clonotype was observed at least ten times. The CDR3 DNA sequence: TGTGCCAGCAGCTTAGTCACGTTTAGCAATCAGCCCCAGCATTTT. It translates to CASSLVTFSNQPQHF. V gene TRBV7-2 combines with J gene TRBJ1-5; D unresolved. Looked up from germline, CDR1 is SGHTA and CDR2 is FQGNSA. The CDR3 contains 15 residues. V lost 1 base and J 0 bases, leaving 7 bases between the germline ends.

This clonotype was detected only a few times. This chain joins TRBV4-1 and TRBJ2-7; 8 nucleotides line up with TRBD2. V lost 4 bases to trimming and J lost 3 bases; unmatched junction nucleotides: 5. The V gene's germline CDR1 is MGHRA and CDR2 YSYEKL. The CDR3 contains 14 residues. In DNA form, the CDR3 reads TGCGCCAGCAGCCTTATTAGCGGGGTCTACGAGCAGTACTTC. The encoded protein is CASSLISGVYEQYF.

Many counts were recorded for this clonotype. The chain joins TRBV27 to TRBJ1-4; 8 bases fit TRBD1. The CDR3 sequence is 14 residues long. CDR1 MNHEY and CDR2 SMNVEV come from the germline V gene (reference sequence). Unmatched junction bases numbered 4, after V lost 4 bases and J lost 6 bases. This chain's CDR3 is CASSSNRGDEKLFF. CDR3 bases: TGTGCCAGCAGTTCAAACAGGGGGGATGAAAAACTGTTTTTT.

The chain recombines TRBV3-1 with TRBJ1-1; D perhaps matches TRBD1 (5 bases). CDR3 length: 15 residues. Germline CDR1 and CDR2: LGHDT and YNNKEL (reference sequence). The V gene lost 3 bases and the J gene lost 1 base, with 12 bases spanning the gap. The CDR3 here is CASSQSGHGNTEAFF. The CDR3 bases are TGTGCCAGCAGCCAGAGCGGACATGGGAACACTGAAGCTTTCTTT.

This clonotype occurred many times. The chain combines TRBV16 with TRBJ1-1, with TRBD1 identical over 7 bases. J lost 5 bases, V lost 8 bases, and 11 bases had no gene match. Germline CDR1 reads KGHSY; CDR2 reads FQNENV. This CDR3 is built from 14 residues. CDR3 loop: CASSRRQGDTEAFF. CDR3 bases: TGTGCCAGCTCCCGAAGACAGGGTGATACTGAAGCTTTCTTT.

In this sample, this clonotype turned up many times. This chain connects TRBV29-1 to TRBJ2-3, with 12 nucleotides matching TRBD2. The length of the CDR3 is 15 residues. Trimming cost V 6 bases and J 0 bases; bases outside gene matches: 4. CDR1 and CDR2 from the germline V gene are SQVTM and ANQGSEA. For the CDR3, the DNA is TGCAGCGTCCTGGGGACTAGCGGGAGCACAGATACGCAGTATTTT. Its translation: CSVLGTSGSTDTQYF.

There are many counts of this clonotype. V and J are TRBV5-1 and TRBJ1-3; 7 bases agree with TRBD1. In germline, CDR1 is SGHRS, CDR2 YFSETQ. The CDR3 is 16 amino acids. Trimming took 0 bases from V and 0 from J; bases not matched to a gene: 3. The CDR3 region has the DNA TGCGCCAGCAGCTTGGAGGGGACAGCCTCTGGAAACACCATATATTTT. Its translation is CASSLEGTASGNTIYF.

There are many counts of this clonotype. The chain couples TRBV27 to TRBJ1-2; D perhaps matches TRBD1 (5 bases). This CDR3 has 14 amino acids. Between the trimmed V and J ends, which lost 3 bases and 4 bases, there was a span of 12 bases. Germline values: CDR1 MNHEY, CDR2 SMNVEV (reference sequence). The CDR3 nucleotides read TGTGCCAGCAGTTTTCACAGGTCCTCCTATGGCTACACCTTC. Protein: CASSFHRSSYGYTF.

Ten or more counts support this clonotype. J is TRBJ1-1 and V is TRBV5-6, with 7 positions matching TRBD1. This CDR3 comprises 14 residues. Germline CDR1 is SGHDT and CDR2 is YYEEEE. The V segment lost 2 bases and the J segment 3 bases; nucleotides outside the gene matches: 4. CDR3 DNA sequence: TGTGCCAGCAGCTTCGGTACAGGGGACACTGAAGCTTTCTTT. It specifies CASSFGTGDTEAFF.

The rearrangement uses TRBV6-2 or TRBV6-3 and TRBJ2-7; possibly TRBD1 for D (6 bases). Germline CDR1 and CDR2: MNHEY and SVGEGT. The V and J ends lost 4 bases and 4 bases respectively, with 17 bases between them. The CDR3 is 15 amino acids. The chain's CDR3 is CASSFSGTPPYEQYF. The CDR3 DNA reads TGTGCCAGCAGTTTCTCCGGGACACCTCCTTACGAGCAGTACTTC.

Many counts were recorded for this clonotype. This chain connects TRBV5-4 to TRBJ2-1, with 7 bases matching TRBD2. Germline V gene lookup returns CDR1 SGHNT and CDR2 YYREEE (reference sequence). The trim removed 2 bases at V and 9 bases at J, leaving 11 bases unmatched. The CDR3 is 15 residues long. CDR3 DNA: TGTGCCAGCAGCTTCGGCGGGGGATTTACAACTGAGCAGTTCTTC. Encoded protein: CASSFGGGFTTEQFF. Drawing the rest from reference TRBV5-4 and TRBJ2-1, the complete variable domain is ETGVTQSPTHLIKTRGQQVTLRCSSQSGHNTVSWYQQALGQGPQFIFQYYREEENGRGNFPPRFSGLQFPNYSSELNVNALELDDSALYLCASSFGGGFTTEQFFGPGTRLTVL.

This clonotype was seen a few times. CDR3 nucleotides: TGTGCCAGCAGCAGGGGACTAGCGGGGACTTACTACGAGCAGTACTTC. Translating it yields CASSRGLAGTYYEQYF. The rearrangement joins TRBV28 to TRBJ2-7, with TRBD2 matching over 13 bases. Per germline, CDR1 MDHEN and CDR2 SYDVKM. The junction had 8 bases not matched to a gene; V was cut back by 6 bases and J by 3 bases. The CDR3 spans 16 residues.

To note about this clonotype: This sequence may be a read error, since a much larger clone differs from it by one base. The final CDR3 position lacks the conserved phenylalanine or tryptophan, pointing to a likely read error. This chain joins TRBV29-1 and TRBJ1-1, with TRBD1 as a possible D gene (6 bases). Germline lookup yields CDR1 SQVTM and CDR2 ANQGSEA. CDR3 length: 14 amino acids. Trimming took off 7 bases at V and 5 bases at J, with 20 bases between the two ends. CDR3 in DNA: TGCAGCGCCGGGGGCCCCCTGGGAGGAACTGAAGCTTTCATT. Its translation is CSAGGPLGGTEAFI.

This rearrangement joins TRBV13 to TRBJ1-1; the match to TRBD1 covers 7 bases. The CDR3 has 16 residues. J lost 0 bases, V lost 7 bases, and 11 bases had no gene match. Germline V gene lookup returns CDR1 PRHDT and CDR2 FYEKMQ (reference sequence). The CDR3 coding sequence is TGTGCCAGCACCCCCAGGGGGTTACCCATGAACACTGAAGCTTTCTTT. It yields the protein CASTPRGLPMNTEAFF.